Following are 5 T cell receptor beta chains from one sample sequenced in a study of patients and donors after allogeneic stem cell transplantation. TCRdb reprocessed the RT-PCR reads via MiXCR and lists one record per CDR3 protein. The sample records approximately 250,000 distinct CDR3 sequences, 11% to 15% being singletons. Sequenced: blood, either unsorted or a sorted T cell fraction (not recorded which). The receptor set was obtained from a human donor who was either an allogeneic HSCT recipient or a stem cell or donor lymphocyte infusion donor (not recorded which). It is not recorded whose cells these are; they may come from a transplant donor.

This clonotype was observed a few times. The CDR3 sequence: CASSEAGRGAKNIQYF. In DNA form, the CDR3 reads TGTGCCAGCAGTGAAGCAGGGAGGGGGGCCAAAAACATTCAGTACTTC. The rearrangement uses TRBV2 and TRBJ2-4, with D perhaps TRBD2 (7 bases). With 0 bases removed from V and 1 base from J, the gap between germline ends came to 10 bases. CDR3 length: 16 residues. Germline-derived CDR1 and CDR2 are SNHLY and FYNNEI.

At least ten counts were recorded for this clonotype. The V gene is TRBV19, the J gene TRBJ2-2; the match to TRBD1 covers 12 bases. The V gene's germline CDR1 is LNHDA and CDR2 SQIVND (reference sequence). V trimming: 3 bases; J trimming: 3 bases; junction bases outside the gene matches: 5. CDR3 length: 17 residues. The CDR3 DNA sequence: TGTGCCAGTAGTATTCACGGGACAGGGGGCGACACCGGGGAGCTGTTTTTT. Protein product: CASSIHGTGGDTGELFF. The full variable domain, with the rest looked up from reference TRBV19 and TRBJ2-2, is DGGITQSPKYLFRKEGQNVTLSCEQNLNHDAMYWYRQDPGQGLRLIYYSQIVNDFQKGDIAEGYSVSREKKESFPLTVTSAQKNPTAFYLCASSIHGTGGDTGELFFGEGSRLTVL.

This clonotype has only a few counts. In DNA form, the CDR3 reads TGTGCCAGCAGCTTAGGCCTAGCAGGAGGAGAGCAGTTCTTC. Translating it yields CASSLGLAGGEQFF. The J gene is TRBJ2-1, the V gene TRBV13; a weak D match, TRBD2 (5 bases). Deletions cut 0 bases from V and 10 bases from J, with 13 bases between. This CDR3 spans 14 amino acids. The germline gives CDR1 PRHDT, CDR2 FYEKMQ (reference sequence).

This clonotype was seen more than once but under ten times. CDR3 sequence reads: CASSPFGAGQGSSYEQYF. CDR3 coding DNA: TGTGCCAGCAGCCCCTTTGGGGCGGGACAGGGGAGCTCCTACGAGCAGTACTTC. The chain uses TRBV11-2 and TRBJ2-7; the match to TRBD1 covers 10 bases. From germline, CDR1 is SGHAT and CDR2 FQNNGV. CDR3 length: 18 residues. J was trimmed by 0 bases and V by 5 bases; bases with no gene match: 13.

This clonotype was counted a few times. The V and J genes are TRBV7-8 and TRBJ2-7; D may be TRBD1 (6 bases). Trimming took 2 bases from V and 2 from J, leaving 19 bases between them. The CDR3 totals 17 residues. Germline-derived CDR1 and CDR2 are SGHVS and FQNEAQ. This CDR3 reads CASSLPRSGAAPYEQYF. The CDR3 bases are TGTGCCAGCAGCTTACCCCGATCAGGGGCTGCGCCCTACGAGCAGTACTTC.